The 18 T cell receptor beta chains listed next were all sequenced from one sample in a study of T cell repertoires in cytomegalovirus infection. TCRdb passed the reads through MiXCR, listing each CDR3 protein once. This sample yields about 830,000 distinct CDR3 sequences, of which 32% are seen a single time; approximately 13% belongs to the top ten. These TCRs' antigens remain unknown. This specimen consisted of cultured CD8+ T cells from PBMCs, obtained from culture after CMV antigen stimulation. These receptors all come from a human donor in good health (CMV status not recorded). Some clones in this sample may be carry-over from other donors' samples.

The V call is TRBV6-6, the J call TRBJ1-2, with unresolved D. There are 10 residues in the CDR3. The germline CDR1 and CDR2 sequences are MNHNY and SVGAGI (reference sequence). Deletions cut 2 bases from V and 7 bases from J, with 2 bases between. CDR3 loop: CASSYRGYTF. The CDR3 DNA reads TGTGCCAGCAGTTACCGTGGCTACACCTTC.

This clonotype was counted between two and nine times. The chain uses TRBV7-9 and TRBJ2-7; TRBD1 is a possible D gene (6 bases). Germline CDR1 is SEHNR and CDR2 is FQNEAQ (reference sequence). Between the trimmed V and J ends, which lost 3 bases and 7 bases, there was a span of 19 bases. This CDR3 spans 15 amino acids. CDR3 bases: TGTGCCAGCAGCTTTTCCCTGGGGGCGCTAAAGGAGCAGTACTTC. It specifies CASSFSLGALKEQYF.

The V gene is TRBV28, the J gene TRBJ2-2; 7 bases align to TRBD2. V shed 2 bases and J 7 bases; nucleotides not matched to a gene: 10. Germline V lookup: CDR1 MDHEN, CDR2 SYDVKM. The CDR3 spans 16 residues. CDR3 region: CASSLPLGGGVGELFF. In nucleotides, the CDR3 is TGTGCCAGCAGTTTACCCCTTGGGGGGGGTGTCGGGGAGCTGTTTTTT.

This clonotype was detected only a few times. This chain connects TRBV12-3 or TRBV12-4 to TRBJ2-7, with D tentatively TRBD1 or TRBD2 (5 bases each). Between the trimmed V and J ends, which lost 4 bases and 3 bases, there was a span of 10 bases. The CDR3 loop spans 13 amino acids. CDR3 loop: CASSSGTHYEQYF. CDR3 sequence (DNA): TGTGCCAGCAGTTCCGGGACCCACTACGAGCAGTACTTC.

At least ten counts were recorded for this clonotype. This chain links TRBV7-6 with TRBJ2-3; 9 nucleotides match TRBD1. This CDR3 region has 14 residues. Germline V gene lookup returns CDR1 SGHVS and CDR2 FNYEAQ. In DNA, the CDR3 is TGTGCAACGGTAGGACAGGGGAGCACAGATACGCAGTATTTT. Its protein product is CATVGQGSTDTQYF.

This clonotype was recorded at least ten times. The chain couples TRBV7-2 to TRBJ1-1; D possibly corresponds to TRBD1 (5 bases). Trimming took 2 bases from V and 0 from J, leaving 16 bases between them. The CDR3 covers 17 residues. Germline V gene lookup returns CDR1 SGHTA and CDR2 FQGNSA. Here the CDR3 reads CASSLRALREMNTEAFF. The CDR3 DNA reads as TGTGCCAGCAGCTTAAGGGCCCTCAGGGAAATGAACACTGAAGCTTTCTTT.

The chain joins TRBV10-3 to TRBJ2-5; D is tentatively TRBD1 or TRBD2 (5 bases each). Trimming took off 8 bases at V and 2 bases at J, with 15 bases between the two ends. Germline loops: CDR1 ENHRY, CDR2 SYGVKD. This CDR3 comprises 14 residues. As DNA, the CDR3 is TGTGCCATCCGGCAGGGAGAGAATCAAGAGACCCAGTACTTC. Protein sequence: CAIRQGENQETQYF.

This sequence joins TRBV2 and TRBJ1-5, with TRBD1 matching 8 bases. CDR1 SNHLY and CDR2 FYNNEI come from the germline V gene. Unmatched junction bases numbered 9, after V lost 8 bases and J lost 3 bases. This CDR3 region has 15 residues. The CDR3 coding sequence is TGTGCCAGCCGAATACAGGGGGGGTCCAATCAGCCCCAGCATTTT. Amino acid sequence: CASRIQGGSNQPQHF. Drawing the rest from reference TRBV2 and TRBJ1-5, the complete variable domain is EPEVTQTPSHQVTQMGQEVILRCVPISNHLYFYWYRQILGQKVEFLVSFYNNEISEKSEIFDDQFSVERPDGSNFTLKIRSTKLEDSAMYFCASRIQGGSNQPQHFGDGTRLSIL.

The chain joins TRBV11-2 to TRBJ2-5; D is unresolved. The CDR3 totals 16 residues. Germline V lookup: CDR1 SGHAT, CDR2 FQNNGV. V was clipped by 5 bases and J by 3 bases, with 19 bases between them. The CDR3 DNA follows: TGTGCCAGCAGCCAAGTCTTCTATAAAATGGAAGAGACCCAGTACTTC. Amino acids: CASSQVFYKMEETQYF.

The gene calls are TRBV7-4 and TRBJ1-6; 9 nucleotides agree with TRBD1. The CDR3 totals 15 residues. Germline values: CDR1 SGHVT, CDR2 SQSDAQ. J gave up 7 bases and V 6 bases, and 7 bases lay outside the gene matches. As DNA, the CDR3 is TGTGCCAGCAGAATGTCGGGACAGGGAAATTCACCCCTCCACTTT. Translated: CASRMSGQGNSPLHF.

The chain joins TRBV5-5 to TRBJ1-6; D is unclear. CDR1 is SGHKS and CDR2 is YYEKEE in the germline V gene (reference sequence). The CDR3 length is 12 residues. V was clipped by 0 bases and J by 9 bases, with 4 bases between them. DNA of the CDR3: TGTGCCAGCAGCTTGGGGACTTCACCCCTCCACTTT. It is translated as CASSLGTSPLHF.

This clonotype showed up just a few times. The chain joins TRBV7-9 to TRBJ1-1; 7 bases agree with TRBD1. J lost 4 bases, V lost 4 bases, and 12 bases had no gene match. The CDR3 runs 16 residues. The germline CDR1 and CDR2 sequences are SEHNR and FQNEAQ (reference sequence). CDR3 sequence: CASSSRQGKLSTEAFF. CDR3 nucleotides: TGTGCCAGCAGCTCCCGACAGGGAAAATTAAGCACTGAAGCTTTCTTT.

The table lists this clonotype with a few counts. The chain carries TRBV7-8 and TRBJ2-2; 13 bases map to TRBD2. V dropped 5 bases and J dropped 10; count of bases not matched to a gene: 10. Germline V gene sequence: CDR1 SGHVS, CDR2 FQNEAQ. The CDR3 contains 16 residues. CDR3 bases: TGTGCCAGCAGCCAACCGACTAGCGGGGGGCCGGAGGAGCTGTTTTTT. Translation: CASSQPTSGGPEELFF.

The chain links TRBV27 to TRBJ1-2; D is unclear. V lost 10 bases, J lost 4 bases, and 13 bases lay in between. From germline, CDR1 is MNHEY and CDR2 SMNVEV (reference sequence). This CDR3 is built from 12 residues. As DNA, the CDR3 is TGTGCCACCAAGGGCGGGTTCTATGGCTACACCTTC. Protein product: CATKGGFYGYTF.

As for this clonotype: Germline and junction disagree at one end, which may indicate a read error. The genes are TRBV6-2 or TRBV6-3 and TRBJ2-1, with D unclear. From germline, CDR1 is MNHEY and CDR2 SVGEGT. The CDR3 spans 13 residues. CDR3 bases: TGTGCCAACAGTTACTCCCCCGTCAATGAGCAGTTCTTC. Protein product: CANSYSPVNEQFF.

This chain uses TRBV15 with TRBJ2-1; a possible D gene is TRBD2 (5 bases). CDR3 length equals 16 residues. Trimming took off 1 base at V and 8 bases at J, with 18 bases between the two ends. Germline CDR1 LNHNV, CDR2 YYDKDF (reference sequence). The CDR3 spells CATSRVPGSRGDEQFF. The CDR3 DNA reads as TGTGCCACCAGCAGAGTCCCGGGGTCGAGAGGCGATGAGCAGTTCTTC.

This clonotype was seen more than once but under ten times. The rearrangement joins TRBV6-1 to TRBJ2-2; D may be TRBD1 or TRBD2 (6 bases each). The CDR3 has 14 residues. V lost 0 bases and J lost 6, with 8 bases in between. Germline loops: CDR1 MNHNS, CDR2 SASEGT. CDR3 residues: CASSEAGGPGELFF. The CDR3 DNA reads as TGTGCCAGCAGTGAAGCGGGGGGCCCCGGGGAGCTGTTTTTT.

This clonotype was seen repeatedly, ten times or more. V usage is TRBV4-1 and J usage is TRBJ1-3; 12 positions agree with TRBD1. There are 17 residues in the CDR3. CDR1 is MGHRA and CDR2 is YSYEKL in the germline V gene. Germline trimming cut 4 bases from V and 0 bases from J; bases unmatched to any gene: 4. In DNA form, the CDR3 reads TGCGCCAGCAGCCCGGGACAGGGGGCTGACTCTGGAAACACCATATATTTT. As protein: CASSPGQGADSGNTIYF.